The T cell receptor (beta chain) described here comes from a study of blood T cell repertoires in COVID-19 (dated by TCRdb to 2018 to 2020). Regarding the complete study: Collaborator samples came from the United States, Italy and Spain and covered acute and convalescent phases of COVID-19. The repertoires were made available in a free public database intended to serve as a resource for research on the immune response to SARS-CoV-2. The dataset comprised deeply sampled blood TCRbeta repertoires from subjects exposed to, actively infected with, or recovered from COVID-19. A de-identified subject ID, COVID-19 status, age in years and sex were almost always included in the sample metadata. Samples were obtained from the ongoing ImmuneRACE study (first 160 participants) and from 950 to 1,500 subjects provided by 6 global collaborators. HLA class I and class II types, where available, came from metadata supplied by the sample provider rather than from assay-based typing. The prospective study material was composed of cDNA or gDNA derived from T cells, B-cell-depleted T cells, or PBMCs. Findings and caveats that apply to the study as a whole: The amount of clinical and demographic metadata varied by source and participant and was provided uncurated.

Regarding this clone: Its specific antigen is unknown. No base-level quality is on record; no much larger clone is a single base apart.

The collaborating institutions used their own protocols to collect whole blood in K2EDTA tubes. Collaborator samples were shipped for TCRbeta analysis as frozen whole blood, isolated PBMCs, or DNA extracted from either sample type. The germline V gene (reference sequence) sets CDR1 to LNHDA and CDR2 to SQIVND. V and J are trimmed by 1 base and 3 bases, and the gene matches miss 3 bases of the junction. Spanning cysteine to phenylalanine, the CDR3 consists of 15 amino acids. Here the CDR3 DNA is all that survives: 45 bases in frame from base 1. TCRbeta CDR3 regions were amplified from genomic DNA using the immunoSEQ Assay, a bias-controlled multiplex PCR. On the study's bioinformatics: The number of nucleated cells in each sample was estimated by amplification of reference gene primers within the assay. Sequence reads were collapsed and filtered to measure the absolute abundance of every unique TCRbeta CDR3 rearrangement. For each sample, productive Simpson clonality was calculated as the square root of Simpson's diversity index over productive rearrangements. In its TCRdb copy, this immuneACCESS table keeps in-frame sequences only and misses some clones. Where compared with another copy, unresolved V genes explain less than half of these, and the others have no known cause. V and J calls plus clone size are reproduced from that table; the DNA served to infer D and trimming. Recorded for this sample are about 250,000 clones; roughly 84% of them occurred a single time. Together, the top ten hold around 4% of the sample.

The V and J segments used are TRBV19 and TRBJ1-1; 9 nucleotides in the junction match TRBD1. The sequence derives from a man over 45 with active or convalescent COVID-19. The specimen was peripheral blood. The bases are TGTGCCAGTAGTATAGGGCGGACAGGGGACACTGAAGCTTTCTTT. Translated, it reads CASSIGRTGDTEAFF. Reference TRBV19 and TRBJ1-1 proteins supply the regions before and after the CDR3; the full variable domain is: DGGITQSPKYLFRKEGQNVTLSCEQNLNHDAMYWYRQDPGQGLRLIYYSQIVNDFQKGDIAEGYSVSREKKESFPLTVTSAQKNPTAFYLCASSIGRTGDTEAFFGQGTRLTVV.